This T cell receptor (beta chain) was captured in a study of blood T cell repertoires in COVID-19. The overall study: Researchers got acute and convalescent COVID-19 samples from the United States, Italy and Spain.

Generated by immunoSEQ multiplex PCR, the TCRdb table keeps only in-frame clones and is missing some. Of fewer than 350,000 clones in the sample, 65% to 90% were seen once. V lost 3 bases to trimming and J lost 1 base; unmatched junction nucleotides: 5. Germline V CDR1 and CDR2: DFQATT, SNEGSKA (reference sequence). CDR3 length: 14 residues. This TCR came from a woman aged 40 to 55 with acute COVID-19. Sequenced sample: PBMCs or T cells enriched from blood (not recorded which). The chain joins TRBV20-1 to TRBJ1-1, with 7 positions matching TRBD1. The CDR3: CSASSGTANTEAFF. In DNA form, the CDR3 reads TGCAGTGCTAGTAGTGGGACAGCGAACACTGAAGCTTTCTTT.